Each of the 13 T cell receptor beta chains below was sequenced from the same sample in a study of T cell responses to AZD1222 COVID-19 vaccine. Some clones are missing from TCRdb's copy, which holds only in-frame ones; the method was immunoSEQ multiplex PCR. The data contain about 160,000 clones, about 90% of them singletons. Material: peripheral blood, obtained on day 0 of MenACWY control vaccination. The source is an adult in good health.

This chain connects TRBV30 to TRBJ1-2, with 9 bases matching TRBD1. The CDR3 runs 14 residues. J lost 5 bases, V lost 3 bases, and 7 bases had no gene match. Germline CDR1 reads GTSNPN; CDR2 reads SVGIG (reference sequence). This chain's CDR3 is CAWSGTGTGYGYTF. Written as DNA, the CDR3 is TGTGCCTGGAGCGGAACCGGGACAGGGTATGGCTACACCTTC.

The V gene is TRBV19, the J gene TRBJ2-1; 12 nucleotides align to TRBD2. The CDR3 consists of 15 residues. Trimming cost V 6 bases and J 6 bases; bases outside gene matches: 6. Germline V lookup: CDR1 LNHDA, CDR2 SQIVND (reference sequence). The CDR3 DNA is TGTGCCAGTAGCCCGACTAGCGGGAGACTCAATGAGCAGTTCTTC. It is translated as CASSPTSGRLNEQFF.

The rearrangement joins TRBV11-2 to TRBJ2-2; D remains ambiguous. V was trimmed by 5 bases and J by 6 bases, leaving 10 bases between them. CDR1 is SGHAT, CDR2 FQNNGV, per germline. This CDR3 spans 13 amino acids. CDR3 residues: CASSLVGPGELFF. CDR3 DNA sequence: TGTGCCAGCAGCCTAGTCGGGCCCGGGGAGCTGTTTTTT.

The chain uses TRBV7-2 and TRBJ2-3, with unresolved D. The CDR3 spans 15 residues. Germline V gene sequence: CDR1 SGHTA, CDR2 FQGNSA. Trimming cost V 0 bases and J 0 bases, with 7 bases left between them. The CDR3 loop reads CASSLASRSTDTQYF. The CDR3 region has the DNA TGTGCCAGCAGCTTAGCGTCGAGAAGCACAGATACGCAGTATTTT.

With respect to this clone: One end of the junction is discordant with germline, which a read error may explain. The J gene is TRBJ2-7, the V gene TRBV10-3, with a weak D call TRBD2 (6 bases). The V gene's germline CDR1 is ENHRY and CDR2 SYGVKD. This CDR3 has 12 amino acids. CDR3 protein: CAISEGGVPLNF. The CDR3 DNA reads TGTGCCATCAGTGAGGGCGGGGTACCGTTGAACTTC.

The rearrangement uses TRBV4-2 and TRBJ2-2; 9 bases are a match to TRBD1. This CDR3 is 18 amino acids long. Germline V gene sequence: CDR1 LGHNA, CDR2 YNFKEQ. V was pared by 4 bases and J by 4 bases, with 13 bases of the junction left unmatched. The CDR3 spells CASSPSPGTGSGTGELFF. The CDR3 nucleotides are TGTGCCAGCAGCCCGTCCCCCGGGACAGGGTCGGGCACCGGGGAGCTGTTTTTT.

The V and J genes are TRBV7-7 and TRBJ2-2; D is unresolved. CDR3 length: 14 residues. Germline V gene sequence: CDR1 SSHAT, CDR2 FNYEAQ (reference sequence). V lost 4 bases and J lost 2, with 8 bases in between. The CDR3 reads CASSSNLNTGELFF. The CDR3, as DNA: TGTGCCAGCAGCTCCAATCTAAACACCGGGGAGCTGTTTTTT.

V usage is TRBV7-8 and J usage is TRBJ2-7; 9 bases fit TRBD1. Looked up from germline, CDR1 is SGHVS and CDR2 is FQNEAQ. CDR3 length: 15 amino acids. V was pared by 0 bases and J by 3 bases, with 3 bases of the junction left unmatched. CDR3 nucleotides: TGTGCCAGCAGCTTAGCCGGGACAGGGCACTACGAGCAGTACTTC. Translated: CASSLAGTGHYEQYF.

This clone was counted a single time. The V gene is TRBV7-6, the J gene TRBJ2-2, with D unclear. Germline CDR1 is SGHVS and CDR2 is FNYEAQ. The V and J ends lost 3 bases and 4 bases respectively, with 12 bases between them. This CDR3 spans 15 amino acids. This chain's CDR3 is CASSLGSGATGELFF. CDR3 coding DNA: TGTGCCAGCAGCTTGGGATCAGGAGCCACCGGGGAGCTGTTTTTT.

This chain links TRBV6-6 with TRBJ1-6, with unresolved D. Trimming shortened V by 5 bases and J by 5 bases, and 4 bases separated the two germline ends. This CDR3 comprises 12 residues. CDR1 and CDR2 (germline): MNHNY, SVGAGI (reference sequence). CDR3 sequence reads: CASSRDNSPLHF. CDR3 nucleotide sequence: TGTGCCAGCAGTAGAGATAATTCACCCCTCCACTTT.

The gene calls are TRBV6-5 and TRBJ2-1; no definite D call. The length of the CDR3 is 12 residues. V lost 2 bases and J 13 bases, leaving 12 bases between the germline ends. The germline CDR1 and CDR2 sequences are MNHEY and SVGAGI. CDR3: CASSYLFGFQFF. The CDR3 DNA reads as TGTGCCAGCAGTTACCTCTTTGGCTTCCAGTTCTTC.

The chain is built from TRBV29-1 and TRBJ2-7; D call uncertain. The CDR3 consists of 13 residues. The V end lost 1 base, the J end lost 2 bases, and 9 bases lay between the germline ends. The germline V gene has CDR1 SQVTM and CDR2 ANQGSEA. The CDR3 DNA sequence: TGCAGCGTTGAAGGCAGGCAGACCTACGAGCAGTACTTC. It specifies CSVEGRQTYEQYF.

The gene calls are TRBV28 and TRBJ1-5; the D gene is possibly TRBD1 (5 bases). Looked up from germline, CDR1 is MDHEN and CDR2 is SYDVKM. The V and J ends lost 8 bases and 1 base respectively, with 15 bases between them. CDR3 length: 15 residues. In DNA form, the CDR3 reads TGTGCCAGCTCAGCATGGGGGGGAAGCAATCAGCCCCAGCATTTT. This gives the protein CASSAWGGSNQPQHF.